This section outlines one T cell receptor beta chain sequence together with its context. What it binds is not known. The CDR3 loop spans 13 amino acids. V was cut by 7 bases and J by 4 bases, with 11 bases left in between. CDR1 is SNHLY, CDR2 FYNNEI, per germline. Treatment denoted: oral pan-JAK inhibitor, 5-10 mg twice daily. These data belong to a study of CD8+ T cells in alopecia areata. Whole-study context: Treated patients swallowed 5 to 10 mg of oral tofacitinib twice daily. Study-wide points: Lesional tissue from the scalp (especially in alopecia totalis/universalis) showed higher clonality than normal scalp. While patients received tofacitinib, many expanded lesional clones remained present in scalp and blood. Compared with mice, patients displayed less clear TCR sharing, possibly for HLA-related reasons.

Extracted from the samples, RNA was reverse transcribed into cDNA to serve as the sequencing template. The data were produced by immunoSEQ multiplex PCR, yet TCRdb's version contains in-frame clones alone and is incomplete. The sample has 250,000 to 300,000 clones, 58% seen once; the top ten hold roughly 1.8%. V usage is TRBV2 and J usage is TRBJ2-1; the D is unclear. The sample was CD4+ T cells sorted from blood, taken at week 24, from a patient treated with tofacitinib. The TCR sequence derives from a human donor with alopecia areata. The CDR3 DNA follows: TGTGCCAGCATTAGGACCAAGTACAATGAGCAGTTCTTC. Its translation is CASIRTKYNEQFF.